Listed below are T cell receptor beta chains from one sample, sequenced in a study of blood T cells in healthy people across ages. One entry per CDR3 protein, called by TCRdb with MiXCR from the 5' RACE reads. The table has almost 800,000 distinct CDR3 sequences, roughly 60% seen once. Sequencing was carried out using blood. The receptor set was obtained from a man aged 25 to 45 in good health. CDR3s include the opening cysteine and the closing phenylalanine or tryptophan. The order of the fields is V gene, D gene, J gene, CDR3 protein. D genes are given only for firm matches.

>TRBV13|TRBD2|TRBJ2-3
CASSSLTSVVAVTQYF
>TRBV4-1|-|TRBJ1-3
CASSLGRLSSGNTIYF
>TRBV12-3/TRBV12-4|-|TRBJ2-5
CASSYTGLNRETQYF
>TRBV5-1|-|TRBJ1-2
CASSLEGSPLPSGGYTF
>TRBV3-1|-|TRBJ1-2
CASSQPGGYTF
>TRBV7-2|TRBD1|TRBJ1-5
CASRNPGQGSNQPQHF
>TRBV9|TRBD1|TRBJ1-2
CASSVDRDRGGYTF
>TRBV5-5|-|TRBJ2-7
CASSRTEYYEQYF
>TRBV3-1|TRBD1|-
CASSQGQGRGIQYF
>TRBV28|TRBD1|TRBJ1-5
CASRVDRGVFQPQHF
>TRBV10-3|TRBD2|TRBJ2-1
CAISESAGGPYNEQFF
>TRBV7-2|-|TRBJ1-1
CASSLDRGSVTEAFF
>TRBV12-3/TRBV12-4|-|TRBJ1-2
CASSRLARSYGYTF
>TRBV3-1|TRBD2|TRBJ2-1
CASSHSRLADNEQFF
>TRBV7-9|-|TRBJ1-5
CASSLARADQPQHF
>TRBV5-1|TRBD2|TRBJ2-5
CASRTGLAGETQYF
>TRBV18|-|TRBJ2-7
CASSLRPDYEQYF
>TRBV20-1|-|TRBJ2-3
CSARVGYADTQYF
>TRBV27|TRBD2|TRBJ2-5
CASSLTSLQETQYF
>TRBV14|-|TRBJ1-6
CASSQDLRNSPLHF
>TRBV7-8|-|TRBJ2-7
CASSLEDATGYEQYF
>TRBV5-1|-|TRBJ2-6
CASSDGFAGANVLTF
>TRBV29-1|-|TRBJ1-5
CSVHTGGNQPQHF
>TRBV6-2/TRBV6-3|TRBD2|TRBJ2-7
CASSGGASGYEQYF
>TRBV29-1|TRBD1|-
CSAEYRDRGDYEQYF
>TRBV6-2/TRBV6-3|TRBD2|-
CASRNGQAGVVYEQYF
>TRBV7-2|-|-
CASSLNGVGETQYF
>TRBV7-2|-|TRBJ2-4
CASSFGPPRLGIQYF
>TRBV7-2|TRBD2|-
CASRPQGLLAKNIQYF
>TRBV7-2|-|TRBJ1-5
CASSLDIEGSQPQHF
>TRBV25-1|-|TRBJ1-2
CARERQMVNYGYTF
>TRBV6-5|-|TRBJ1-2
CASTPLASNYGYTF
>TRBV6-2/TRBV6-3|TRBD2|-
CASRASGRATGEQYF
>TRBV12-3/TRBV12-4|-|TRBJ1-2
CASSGGYSYGYTF
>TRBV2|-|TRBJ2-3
CASSPMMASGDDTQYF
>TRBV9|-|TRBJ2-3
CASSVGDIGPHTQYF
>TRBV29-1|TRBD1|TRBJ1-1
CSVCQGQHTEAFF
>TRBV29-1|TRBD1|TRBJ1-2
CSVGGDSIYGYTF
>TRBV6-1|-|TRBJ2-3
CASSILQHSTDTQYF
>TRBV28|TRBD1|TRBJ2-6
CASSGPGQGKAGANVLTF
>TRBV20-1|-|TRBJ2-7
CSGRTGMGYEQYF
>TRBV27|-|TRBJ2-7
CASSLVAESPYEQYF
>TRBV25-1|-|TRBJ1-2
CASSEYGYGYTF
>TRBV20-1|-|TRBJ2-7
CSARDPSVLSYEQYF
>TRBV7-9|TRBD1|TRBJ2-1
CASSLAVRDRGQGQFF
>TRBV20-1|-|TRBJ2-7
CSAPRKGGPYEQYF
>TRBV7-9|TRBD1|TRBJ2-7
CASVGQGLYEQYF
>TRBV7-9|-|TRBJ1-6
CASTRGATDSPLHF
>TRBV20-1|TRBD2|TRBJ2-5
CSASPPLAGRETQYF
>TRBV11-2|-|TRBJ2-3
CASSYRVGVFTDTQYF
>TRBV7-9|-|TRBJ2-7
CASSLETNEQYF
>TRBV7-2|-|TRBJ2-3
CASSSGRNTDTQYF